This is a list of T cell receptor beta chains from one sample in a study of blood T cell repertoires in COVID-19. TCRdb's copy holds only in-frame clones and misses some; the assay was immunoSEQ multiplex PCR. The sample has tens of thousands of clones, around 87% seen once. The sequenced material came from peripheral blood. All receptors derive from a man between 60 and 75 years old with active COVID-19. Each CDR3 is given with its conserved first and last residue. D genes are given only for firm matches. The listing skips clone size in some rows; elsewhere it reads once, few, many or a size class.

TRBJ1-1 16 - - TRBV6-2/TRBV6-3 CASTPRGSSMNTEAFF TGTGCCAGCACCCCAAGAGGATCCAGTATGAACACTGAAGCTTTCTTT
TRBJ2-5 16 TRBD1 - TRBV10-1 CASSELGQGERETQYF TGCGCCAGCAGTGAGTTGGGACAGGGGGAAAGAGAGACCCAGTACTTC
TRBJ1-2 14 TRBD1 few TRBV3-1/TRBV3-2 CASSRSSGQYGYTF TGTGCCAGCAGCCGAAGCTCGGGACAGTATGGCTACACCTTC
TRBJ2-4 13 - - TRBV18 CASSPSGIDIQYF TGTGCCAGCTCACCGTCAGGGATAGACATTCAGTACTTC
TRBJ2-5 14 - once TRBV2 CASGAGRDAKTQYF TGTGCCAGTGGGGCGGGACGGGACGCGAAGACCCAGTACTTC
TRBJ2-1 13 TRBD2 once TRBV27 CASSFGLAGPRFF TGTGCCAGCAGTTTCGGACTAGCGGGCCCCCGGTTCTTC
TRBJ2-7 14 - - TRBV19 CASSAQGGTYEQYF TGTGCCAGTAGCGCCCAGGGCGGGACCTACGAGCAGTACTTC
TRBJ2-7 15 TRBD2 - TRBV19 CASNPGLAGVEEQYF TGTGCCAGTAACCCAGGACTAGCGGGAGTAGAAGAGCAGTACTTC
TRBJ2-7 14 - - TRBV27 CASSLGGALSEQYF TGTGCCAGCAGTCTAGGGGGGGCTCTGTCCGAGCAGTACTTC
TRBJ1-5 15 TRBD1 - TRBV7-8 CASSLEGAQNQPQHF TGTGCCAGCAGCTTAGAGGGGGCGCAGAATCAGCCCCAGCATTTT
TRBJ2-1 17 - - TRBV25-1 CASSPLPGGSSYNEQFF TGTGCCAGCAGTCCCCTTCCTGGGGGGAGCTCCTACAATGAGCAGTTCTTC